This T cell receptor beta chain emerged from a study of PD-L1 blockade in urothelial cancer. Study-wide findings and caveats: Pretreatment peripheral blood TCR clonality that fell below the median predicted better survival among the patients studied.

The V end lost 2 bases, the J end lost 4 bases, and 14 bases lay between the germline ends. The CDR3 contains 16 residues. Germline V gene sequence: CDR1 LNHDA, CDR2 SQIVND (reference sequence). Points on this clone: Its cognate antigen is unknown.

Using immunoSEQ multiplex PCR, the repertoire was profiled, and TCRdb retains in-frame clones only, with some absent. The table lists tens of thousands of clones, 60% to 80% of them singletons. Sequenced here: PBMCs, sampled around atezolizumab (anti-PD-L1) treatment. This chain uses TRBV19 with TRBJ2-2; D unclear. This TCR was sampled from a man between 65 and 85 years old with urothelial cancer. CDR3 sequence (DNA): TGTGCCAGTAGTATAATCACAAGATCGGGCACCGGGGAGCTGTTTTTT. Its translation is CASSIITRSGTGELFF. The variable domain in full, completed from reference TRBV19 and TRBJ2-2, reads DGGITQSPKYLFRKEGQNVTLSCEQNLNHDAMYWYRQDPGQGLRLIYYSQIVNDFQKGDIAEGYSVSREKKESFPLTVTSAQKNPTAFYLCASSIITRSGTGELFFGEGSRLTVL.